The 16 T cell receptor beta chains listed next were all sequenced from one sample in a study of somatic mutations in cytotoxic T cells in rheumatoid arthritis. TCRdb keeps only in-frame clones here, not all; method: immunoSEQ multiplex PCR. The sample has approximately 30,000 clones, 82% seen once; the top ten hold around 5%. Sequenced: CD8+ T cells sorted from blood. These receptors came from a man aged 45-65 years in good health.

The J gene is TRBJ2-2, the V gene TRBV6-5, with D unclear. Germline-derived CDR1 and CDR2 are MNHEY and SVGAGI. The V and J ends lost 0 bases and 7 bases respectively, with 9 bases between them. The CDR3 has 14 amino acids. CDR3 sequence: CASSYSGEGGELFF. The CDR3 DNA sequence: TGTGCCAGCAGTTACTCTGGAGAAGGCGGGGAGCTGTTTTTT.

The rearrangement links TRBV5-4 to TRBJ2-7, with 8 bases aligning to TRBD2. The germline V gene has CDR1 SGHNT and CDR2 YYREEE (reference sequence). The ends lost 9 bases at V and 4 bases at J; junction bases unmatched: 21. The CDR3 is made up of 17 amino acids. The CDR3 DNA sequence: TGTGCCACCTCTGGACTAGCAACAGCCGGGAGGCCATACGAGCAGTACTTC. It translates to CATSGLATAGRPYEQYF.

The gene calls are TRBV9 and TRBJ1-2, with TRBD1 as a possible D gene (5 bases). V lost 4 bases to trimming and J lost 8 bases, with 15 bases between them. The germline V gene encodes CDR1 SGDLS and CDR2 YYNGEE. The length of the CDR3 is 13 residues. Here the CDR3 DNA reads TGTGCCAGCAGCCTGGCAGGGCCTCAGGGCTACACCTTC. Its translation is CASSLAGPQGYTF.

Here the CDR3 reads CASSLALVGSQETQYF. Here the CDR3 DNA reads TGTGCCAGCAGCTTAGCGCTTGTCGGGAGCCAAGAGACCCAGTACTTC. The chain is built from TRBV7-8 and TRBJ2-5, with a possible D match to TRBD2 (6 bases). The CDR3 runs to 16 residues. The germline V gene has CDR1 SGHVS and CDR2 FQNEAQ. V gave up 0 bases and J gave up 1 base, with 12 bases separating them.

This CDR3 is CASSFTGGSEQYF. The CDR3 coding sequence is TGTGCCAGCAGCTTTACAGGGGGCAGCGAGCAGTACTTC. The V gene is TRBV7-2, the J gene TRBJ2-7; 9 bases map to TRBD1. This CDR3 spans 13 amino acids. Germline V gene lookup returns CDR1 SGHTA and CDR2 FQGNSA. V was clipped by 3 bases and J by 6 bases; unmatched bases: 3.

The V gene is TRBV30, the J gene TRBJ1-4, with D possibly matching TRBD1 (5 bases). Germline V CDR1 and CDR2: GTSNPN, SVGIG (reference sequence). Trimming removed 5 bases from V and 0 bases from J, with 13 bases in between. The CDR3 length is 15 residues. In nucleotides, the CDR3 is TGTGCCTGGGGGGGGACGGGAGCAACTAATGAAAAACTGTTTTTT. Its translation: CAWGGTGATNEKLFF.

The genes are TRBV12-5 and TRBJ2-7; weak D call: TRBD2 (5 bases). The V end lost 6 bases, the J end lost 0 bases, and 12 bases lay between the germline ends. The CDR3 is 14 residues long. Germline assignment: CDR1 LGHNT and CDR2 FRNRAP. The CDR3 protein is CASGLGGLSYEQYF. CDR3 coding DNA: TGTGCTAGTGGACTCGGCGGACTCTCCTACGAGCAGTACTTC. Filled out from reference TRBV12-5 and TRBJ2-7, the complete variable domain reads DARVTQTPRHKVTEMGQEVTMRCQPILGHNTVFWYRQTMMQGLELLAYFRNRAPLDDSGMPKDRFSAEMPDATLATLKIQPSEPRDSAVYFCASGLGGLSYEQYFGPGTRLTVT.

CDR3 sequence reads: CASSQRIAGRSTGELFF. As DNA, the CDR3 is TGCGCCAGCAGCCAGAGGATAGCGGGAAGGTCCACCGGGGAGCTGTTTTTT. The J gene is TRBJ2-2, the V gene TRBV4-1; 8 bases agree with TRBD2. V shed 3 bases and J 4 bases; nucleotides not matched to a gene: 10. The CDR3 contains 17 residues. Germline CDR1 reads MGHRA; CDR2 reads YSYEKL.

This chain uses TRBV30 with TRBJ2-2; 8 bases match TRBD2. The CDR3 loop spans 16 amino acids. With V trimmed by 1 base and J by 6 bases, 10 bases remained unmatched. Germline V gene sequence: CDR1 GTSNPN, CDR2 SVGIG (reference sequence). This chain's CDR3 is CAWSGPGTRTPGELFF. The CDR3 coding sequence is TGTGCCTGGAGTGGCCCTGGGACTAGGACGCCCGGGGAGCTGTTTTTT.

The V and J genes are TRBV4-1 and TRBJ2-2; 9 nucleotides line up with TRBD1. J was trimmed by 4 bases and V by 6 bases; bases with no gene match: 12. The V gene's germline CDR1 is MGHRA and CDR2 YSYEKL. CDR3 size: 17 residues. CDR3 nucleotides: TGCGCCAGCAGAGGTTTTCCGGGACAGGGAGCCACCGGGGAGCTGTTTTTT. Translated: CASRGFPGQGATGELFF.

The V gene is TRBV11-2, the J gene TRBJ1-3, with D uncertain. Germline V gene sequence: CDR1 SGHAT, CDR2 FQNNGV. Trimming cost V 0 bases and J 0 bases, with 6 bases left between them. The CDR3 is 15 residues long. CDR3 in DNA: TGTGCCAGCAGCTTAGATCGGAGCTCTGGAAACACCATATATTTT. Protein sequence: CASSLDRSSGNTIYF.

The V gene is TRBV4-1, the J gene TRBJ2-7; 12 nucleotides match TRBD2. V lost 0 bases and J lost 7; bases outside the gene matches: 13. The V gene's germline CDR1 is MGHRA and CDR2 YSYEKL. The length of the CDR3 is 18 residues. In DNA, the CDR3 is TGCGCCAGCAGCCAAGAGACGGGGACTAGCGGGCCAACACGGGAGCAGTACTTC. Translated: CASSQETGTSGPTREQYF.

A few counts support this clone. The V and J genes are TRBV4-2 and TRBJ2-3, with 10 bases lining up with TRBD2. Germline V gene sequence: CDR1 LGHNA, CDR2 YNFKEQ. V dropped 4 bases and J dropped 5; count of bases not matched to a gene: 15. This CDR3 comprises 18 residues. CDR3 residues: CASSPHGWLAGDVDTQYF. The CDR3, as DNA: TGTGCCAGCAGCCCCCACGGTTGGCTAGCGGGAGATGTAGATACGCAGTATTTT.

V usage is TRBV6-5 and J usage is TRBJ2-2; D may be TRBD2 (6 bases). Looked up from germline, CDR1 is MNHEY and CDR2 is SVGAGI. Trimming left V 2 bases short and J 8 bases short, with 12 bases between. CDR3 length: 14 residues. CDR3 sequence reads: CASSYDSGVGELFF. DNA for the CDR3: TGTGCCAGCAGTTACGATTCGGGAGTAGGGGAGCTGTTTTTT.

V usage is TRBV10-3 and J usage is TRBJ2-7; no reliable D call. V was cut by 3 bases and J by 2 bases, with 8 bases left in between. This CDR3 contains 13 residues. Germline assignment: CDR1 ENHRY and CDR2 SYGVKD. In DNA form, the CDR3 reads TGTGCCATCAGTGAATCTAGTACCTACGAGCAGTACTTC. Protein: CAISESSTYEQYF.

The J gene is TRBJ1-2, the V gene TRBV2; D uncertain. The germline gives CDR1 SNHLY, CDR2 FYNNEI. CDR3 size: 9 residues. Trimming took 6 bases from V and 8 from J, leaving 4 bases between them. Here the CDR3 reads CASSPGYTF. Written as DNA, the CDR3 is TGTGCCAGCAGCCCGGGCTACACCTTC. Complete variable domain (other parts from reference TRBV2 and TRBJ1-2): EPEVTQTPSHQVTQMGQEVILRCVPISNHLYFYWYRQILGQKVEFLVSFYNNEISEKSEIFDDQFSVERPDGSNFTLKIRSTKLEDSAMYFCASSPGYTFGSGTRLTVV.